This T cell receptor (beta chain) appears in the sequencing data of a study of T cells after yellow fever vaccination. TCRdb analysed the 5' RACE reads with MiXCR anew, one entry per CDR3 protein. The sample gives about 350,000 distinct CDR3 sequences, 11% of which show up once; 18% is in the top ten. The germline gives CDR1 KGHSH, CDR2 LQKENI. The CDR3 runs to 14 residues. The ends were cut back, 0 bases at V and 6 bases at J, with 11 bases in the middle. This clonotype was seen a handful of times. Its specificity is unknown. Study findings and constraints: Contaminating bulk clonotypes could be abundant in FACS-sorted repertoires.

The TCR originated in a man between 18 and 35 years old who received the YFV17D yellow fever vaccine. The sequenced sample was PBMCs, obtained on the day of the first yellow fever vaccination. The chain couples TRBV18 to TRBJ1-2; possible D gene TRBD1, 5 bases. The CDR3 nucleotides are TGTGCCAGCTCACCACCGGGGGATCGGGATGGCTACACCTTC. Translated, it gives CASSPPGDRDGYTF.